Listed below are T cell receptor beta chains from one sample, sequenced in a study of shared clonotypes between healthy human individuals. Clones were sequenced by immunoSEQ multiplex PCR, and TCRdb holds only the in-frame ones, with some missing. The sample has some 2,500,000 clones, less than 95% seen once. The sample taken for sequencing was naive CD4+ T cells from PBMCs. The receptors were sampled from a man aged 18 to 30 in good health. Some clones in this sample may be carry-over from other donors' samples. Both conserved end residues are part of each CDR3. Fields, in order: J gene, clone size, V gene, D gene, CDR3 DNA, CDR3 protein. D genes are given only for firm matches. Size is stated for part of the rows, as once, few or many counts, or as a class when the clone is expanded.

J gene: TRBJ2-1
clone size: -
V gene: TRBV5-1
D gene: -
CDR3 DNA: TGCGCCAGCAGCTTGTCTACCCAGAGCTCCTACAATGAGCAGTTCTTC
CDR3 protein: CASSLSTQSSYNEQFF

J gene: TRBJ2-5
clone size: once
V gene: TRBV4-1
D gene: -
CDR3 DNA: TGCGCCAGCAGCCAAGTGCAGGGGCGCTACCAAGAGACCCAGTACTTC
CDR3 protein: CASSQVQGRYQETQYF

J gene: TRBJ2-7
clone size: once
V gene: TRBV5-8
D gene: TRBD1
CDR3 DNA: TGTGCCAGCAGCTTGTTTTACGGGACAGTGGGCTACGAGCAGTACTTC
CDR3 protein: CASSLFYGTVGYEQYF

J gene: TRBJ1-1
clone size: -
V gene: TRBV2
D gene: -
CDR3 DNA: TGTGCCAGCATCATAGGGCGTATCGAGAATGAAGCTTTCTTT
CDR3 protein: CASIIGRIENEAFF

J gene: TRBJ2-1
clone size: -
V gene: TRBV27
D gene: -
CDR3 DNA: TGTGCCAGCAGACCAGGGACAAGCTCCTACAATGAGCAGTTCTTC
CDR3 protein: CASRPGTSSYNEQFF

J gene: TRBJ1-2
clone size: -
V gene: TRBV28
D gene: -
CDR3 DNA: TGTGCCAGCAGTTTATCCCCGGATAAACGGAAAGGCTACACCTTC
CDR3 protein: CASSLSPDKRKGYTF

J gene: TRBJ1-6
clone size: -
V gene: TRBV7-8
D gene: TRBD1
CDR3 DNA: TGTGCCAGCAGCGTGGACAGGGGCTACTATAATTCACCCCTCCACTTT
CDR3 protein: CASSVDRGYYNSPLHF

J gene: TRBJ1-2
clone size: -
V gene: TRBV28
D gene: -
CDR3 DNA: TGTGCCAGCAGTTTTATGACCCGAGGGGGTAACACCTTC
CDR3 protein: CASSFMTRGGNTF

J gene: TRBJ1-4
clone size: -
V gene: TRBV7-9
D gene: TRBD1
CDR3 DNA: TGTGCCAGCAGCGAAGCCGACAGGGGAGTTGAAAAACTGTTTTTT
CDR3 protein: CASSEADRGVEKLFF

J gene: TRBJ2-3
clone size: -
V gene: TRBV28
D gene: TRBD1
CDR3 DNA: TGTGCCAGCAGTACGCCGGGACAGATGACCGGCACAGATACGCAGTATTTT
CDR3 protein: CASSTPGQMTGTDTQYF